The 10 T cell receptor beta chains presented below share a single source sample, sequenced in a study of blood T cells in healthy people across ages. A J-beta primer mix and a sample-barcoded 5' primer were used in a second PCR of roughly 7 to 12 cycles. Via MiXCR, TCRdb re-called the 5' RACE reads, giving one row per CDR3 protein. Among 550,000 to 750,000 distinct CDR3 sequences listed, 21% were seen once. The sequencing input was blood. The source is a man between 65 and 85 years old in good health.

A few counts support this clonotype. The CDR3 DNA reads TGCAGTGCTAGTAAGCGGGTGTCCTACAATGAGCAGTTCTTC. Protein sequence: CSASKRVSYNEQFF. This chain joins TRBV20-1 and TRBJ2-1; D might be TRBD2 (6 bases). Germline CDR1 reads DFQATT; CDR2 reads SNEGSKA (reference sequence). The germline V and J ends were trimmed by 3 bases and 1 base, with 10 bases remaining between them. The CDR3 is 14 residues long.

This clonotype was seen a handful of times. V is TRBV20-1 and J is TRBJ1-6, with a possible D match to TRBD1 (5 bases). Germline loops: CDR1 DFQATT, CDR2 SNEGSKA (reference sequence). CDR3 length: 13 amino acids. The CDR3 is CSSQRGMNSPLHF. Written as DNA, the CDR3 is TGCAGCTCGCAGCGGGGGATGAATTCACCCCTCCACTTT.

This rearrangement joins TRBV7-8 to TRBJ2-5; D call uncertain. CDR3 length: 11 residues. Per germline, CDR1 SGHVS and CDR2 FQNEAQ. V lost 5 bases, J lost 11 bases, and 12 bases lay in between. The CDR3, as DNA: TGTGCCAGCAGCCAAAACCACGGGCAGTACTTC. The encoded protein is CASSQNHGQYF.

This clonotype was detected many times. The chain uses TRBV7-2 and TRBJ2-2; possibly TRBD1 or TRBD2 for D (5 bases each). V shed 1 base and J shed 4 bases, with 13 bases lying between them. There are 16 residues in the CDR3. The germline gives CDR1 SGHTA, CDR2 FQGNSA. CDR3 in amino acids: CASSLVWDGRTGELFF. CDR3 DNA sequence: TGTGCCAGCAGCTTAGTGTGGGACGGGCGCACCGGGGAGCTGTTTTTT.

The chain is built from TRBV2 and TRBJ2-5; 11 nucleotides line up with TRBD2. The closer fit of TRBJ2-7 to the DNA end suggests the J call may be wrong. CDR1 is SNHLY, CDR2 FYNNEI, per germline. CDR3 size: 15 residues. The CDR3 here is CASRSTSGISYEQYF. CDR3 bases: TGTGCCAGCAGGTCGACTAGCGGGATCTCCTACGAGCAGTACTTC.

This clonotype was observed a few times. This sequence joins TRBV20-1 and TRBJ2-5, with 15 bases matching TRBD2. The CDR3 totals 17 residues. Germline lookup yields CDR1 DFQATT and CDR2 SNEGSKA (reference sequence). With 0 bases clipped from V and 5 bases from J, the junction kept 7 bases outside the gene matches. The CDR3 is CSARDHRTSGRAETQYF. DNA of the CDR3: TGCAGTGCTAGAGATCACAGGACTAGCGGGAGGGCTGAGACCCAGTACTTC.

V usage is TRBV6-2 or TRBV6-3 and J usage is TRBJ2-2; 8 bases map to TRBD1. Per the germline V gene, CDR1 is MNHEY and CDR2 is SVGEGT. Losses at the gene ends were 7 bases for V and 4 bases for J; bases not matched to a gene: 5. This CDR3 comprises 14 residues. Here the CDR3 reads CASNTGGSTGELFF. CDR3 coding DNA: TGTGCCAGCAATACAGGGGGTAGCACCGGGGAGCTGTTTTTT.

The rearrangement joins TRBV29-1 to TRBJ1-1; 10 positions match TRBD1. From germline, CDR1 is SQVTM and CDR2 ANQGSEA. V trimming: 7 bases; J trimming: 0 bases; junction bases outside the gene matches: 2. CDR3 length: 13 residues. The CDR3 DNA sequence: TGCAGCGCCGGACAGGGGGTGAACACTGAAGCTTTCTTT. It encodes CSAGQGVNTEAFF.

This clonotype showed up just a few times. This chain joins TRBV4-3 and TRBJ2-1; TRBD1 might be the D (5 bases). Trimming stripped 0 bases from V and 0 bases from J, with 12 bases between. Germline CDR1 and CDR2: LGHNA and YSLEER. CDR3 length: 17 residues. In DNA, the CDR3 is TGCGCCAGCAGCCAAGAGGCGTCAGGGCGCTCCTACAATGAGCAGTTCTTC. This encodes CASSQEASGRSYNEQFF.

This clonotype was detected a few times. The chain is built from TRBV12-3 or TRBV12-4 and TRBJ2-3; D is unclear. The CDR3 totals 15 residues. V was shortened by 7 bases and J by 3 bases, with 17 bases between the two germline ends. The DNA for the CDR3 is TGTGCCAGCACGACCGCAGCCTCTCGGACAGATACGCAGTATTTT. Protein sequence: CASTTAASRTDTQYF.